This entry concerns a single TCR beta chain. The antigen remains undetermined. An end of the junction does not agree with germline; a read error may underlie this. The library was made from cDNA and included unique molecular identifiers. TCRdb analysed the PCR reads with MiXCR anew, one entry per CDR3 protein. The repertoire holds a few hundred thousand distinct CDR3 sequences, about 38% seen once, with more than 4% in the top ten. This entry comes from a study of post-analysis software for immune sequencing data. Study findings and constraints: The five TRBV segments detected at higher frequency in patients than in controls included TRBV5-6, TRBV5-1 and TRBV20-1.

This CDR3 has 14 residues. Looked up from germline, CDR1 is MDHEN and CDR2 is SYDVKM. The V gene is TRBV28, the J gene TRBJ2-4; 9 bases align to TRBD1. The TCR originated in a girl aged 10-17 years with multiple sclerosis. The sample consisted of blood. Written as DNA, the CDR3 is TGTGCCAGCTGTACCCCGACAGGGGGAAACATTCAGGACTTC. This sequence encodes CASCTPTGGNIQDF.